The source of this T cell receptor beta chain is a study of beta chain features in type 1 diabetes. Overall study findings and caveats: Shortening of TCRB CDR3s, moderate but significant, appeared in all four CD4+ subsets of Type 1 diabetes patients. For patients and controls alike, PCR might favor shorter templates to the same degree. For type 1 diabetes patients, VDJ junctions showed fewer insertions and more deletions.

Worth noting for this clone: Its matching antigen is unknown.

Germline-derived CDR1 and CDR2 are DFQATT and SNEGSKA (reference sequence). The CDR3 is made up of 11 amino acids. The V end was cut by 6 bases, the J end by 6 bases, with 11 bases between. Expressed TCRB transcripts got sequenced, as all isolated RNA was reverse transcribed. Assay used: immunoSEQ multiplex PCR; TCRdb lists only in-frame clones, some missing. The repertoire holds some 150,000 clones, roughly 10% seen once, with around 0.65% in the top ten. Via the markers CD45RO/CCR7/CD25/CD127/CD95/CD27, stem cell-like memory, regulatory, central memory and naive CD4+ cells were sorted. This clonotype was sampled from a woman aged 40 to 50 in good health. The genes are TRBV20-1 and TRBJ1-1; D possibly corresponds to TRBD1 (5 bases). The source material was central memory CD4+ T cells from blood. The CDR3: CSATGEAEAFF. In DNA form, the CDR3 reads TGCAGTGCAACGGGGGAGGCTGAAGCTTTCTTT.